Sequencing of this TCR beta chain was carried out in a study of blood T cell repertoires in COVID-19. Overall study: Collection of acute and convalescent COVID-19 samples took place in the United States, Italy and Spain. In each case, the material was cDNA or gDNA derived from T cells, B-cell-depleted T cells, or PBMCs.

Germline V gives CDR1 SGHKS, CDR2 YYEKEE (reference sequence). There are 13 residues in the CDR3. Trimming took off 4 bases at V and 0 bases at J, with 7 bases between the two ends. Original processing notes: Amplification from reference gene primers served as the basis for estimated nucleated cell counts. Profiled with immunoSEQ multiplex PCR; TCRdb holds only in-frame clones, not every one. For V, J and clone size, that table is used; D and trimming come from the DNA. The data show more than 250,000 clones, around 80% seen once. The sequence derives from a woman aged 50 to 60 with acute or convalescent COVID-19. The genes are TRBV5-5 and TRBJ1-2; D possibly corresponds to TRBD1 (5 bases). Sequencing used peripheral blood. CDR3 protein: CASSVDTNYGYTF. CDR3 DNA: TGTGCCAGCAGCGTGGACACTAACTATGGCTACACCTTC. Supplemented by reference TRBV5-5 and TRBJ1-2, the full variable domain reads DAGVTQSPTHLIKTRGQQVTLRCSPISGHKSVSWYQQVLGQGPQFIFQYYEKEERGRGNFPDRFSARQFPNYSSELNVNALLLGDSALYLCASSVDTNYGYTFGSGTRLTVV.